The next 7 T cell receptor beta chains were all read from a single sample in a study of regulatory T cells in long-lasting Graves disease. Time point described: newly diagnosed GD, antithyroid drugs for less than 3 months. The TCR library was prepared using RNA isolated from PBMCs. Relying on iRepertoire HTBI primers and Arm-PCR of CDR3 regions, the team built TCR beta libraries. TCRdb analysed the multiplex PCR reads with MiXCR anew, one entry per CDR3 protein. This repertoire shows about 350,000 distinct CDR3 sequences, 16% found once; its top ten account for roughly 30%. In addition, the sample was reused for a study of T cells in Graves' hyperthyroidism and ophthalmopathy.

The specimen was peripheral blood mononuclear cells (PBMCs), collected at new diagnosis, from a patient treated with antithyroid drugs. The source of these receptors is a man aged 35 to 55 with Graves disease.

This clonotype was counted at least ten times. V usage is TRBV5-1 and J usage is TRBJ2-3, with D unclear. Trimming took 0 bases from V and 0 from J, leaving 8 bases between them. This CDR3 is 15 amino acids long. CDR1 SGHRS and CDR2 YFSETQ come from the germline V gene. The CDR3 protein is CASSLGPTSTDTQYF. Written as DNA, the CDR3 is TGCGCCAGCAGCTTGGGACCGACTAGCACAGATACGCAGTATTTT.

Regarding this clonotype: A much more abundant neighbour one base away suggests this may be a read error. The chain is built from TRBV12-3 or TRBV12-4 and TRBJ2-7, with D perhaps being TRBD1 or TRBD2 (5 bases each). The CDR3 sequence is 15 residues long. The ends were cut back, 2 bases at V and 8 bases at J, with 19 bases in the middle. This CDR3 reads CASSLMISARGKQYF. The CDR3 bases are TGTGCCAGCAGTTTAATGATTTCCGCCCGGGGCAAGCAGTACTTC.

This clonotype was observed at least ten times. The chain joins TRBV3-1 to TRBJ2-7; D unresolved. The CDR3 sequence is 15 residues long. CDR1 and CDR2 from the germline V gene are LGHDT and YNNKEL (reference sequence). V was shortened by 0 bases and J by 0 bases, with 9 bases between the two germline ends. The CDR3 region is CASSQDVVRSYEQYF. The CDR3 DNA is TGTGCCAGCAGCCAAGATGTGGTGCGCTCCTACGAGCAGTACTTC.

This clonotype was counted many times. This chain joins TRBV4-2 and TRBJ2-7, with TRBD2 identical over 7 bases. CDR1 LGHNA and CDR2 YNFKEQ come from the germline V gene. The J segment lost 2 bases and the V segment lost 3 bases, leaving 4 bases of the junction unmatched. CDR3 length equals 14 residues. The CDR3 region is CASSQPGTTYEQYF. CDR3 bases: TGTGCCAGCAGCCAGCCAGGGACTACCTACGAGCAGTACTTC.

This clonotype was detected only a few times. The V gene is TRBV6-1, the J gene TRBJ1-2, with D unclear. This CDR3 is built from 15 residues. Trimming removed 1 base from V and 5 bases from J, with 14 bases in between. Germline CDR1 MNHNS, CDR2 SASEGT. CDR3 nucleotide sequence: TGTGCCAGCAGTGAAGGGACCGTGTTATCATATGGCTACACCTTC. Encoded protein: CASSEGTVLSYGYTF.

This clonotype was recorded once. This chain joins TRBV12-3 or TRBV12-4 and TRBJ1-5; TRBD1 is a possible D gene (6 bases). The CDR3 is 15 amino acids. V was cut by 5 bases and J by 4 bases, with 15 bases left in between. In DNA form, the CDR3 reads TGTGCCAGCAGTGCCGACAGGAACCCTAATCAGCCCCAGCATTTT. The encoded protein is CASSADRNPNQPQHF.

The table lists this clonotype with many counts. The chain is built from TRBV4-1 and TRBJ2-7, with D tentatively TRBD1 (6 bases). Per the germline V gene, CDR1 is MGHRA and CDR2 is YSYEKL. The V and J ends lost 4 bases and 7 bases respectively, with 17 bases between them. The CDR3 is made up of 14 amino acids. The CDR3, as DNA: TGCGCCAGCAGCCGTCCCGACAGGTCGGGGGAGCAGTACTTC. This gives the protein CASSRPDRSGEQYF.